A selection of T cell receptor beta chains follows, all from one sample in a study of blood T cells in healthy people across ages. TCRdb analysed the 5' RACE reads with MiXCR anew, one entry per CDR3 protein. The sample consists of about 1.5 million distinct CDR3 sequences, under 55% of them appearing once. Source material: blood. The receptors stem from a woman between 18 and 30 years old in good health. The CDR3 runs from the conserved cysteine through the conserved F or W. The order of the fields is clone size, J gene, D gene, V gene, CDR3 protein, CDR3 DNA. D genes are given only for firm matches. Expanded clones are given a class, and other clones once, few, many or no size at all.

>few|TRBJ1-1|NA|TRBV15
CATSGQNTEAFF
TGTGCCACCAGCGGACAGAACACTGAAGCTTTCTTT
>NA|TRBJ1-2|NA|TRBV7-8
CASSRTEYGYTF
TGTGCCAGCAGCCGAACTGAGTATGGCTACACCTTC
>NA|TRBJ1-2|TRBD1|TRBV20-1
CSASSGTGGLYGYTF
TGCAGTGCTAGTTCCGGGACAGGGGGCTTGTATGGCTACACCTTC
>few|TRBJ2-7|TRBD2|TRBV27
CASSPMGGSFAYEQYF
TGTGCCAGCAGTCCCATGGGCGGGAGTTTTGCCTACGAGCAGTACTTC
>NA|TRBJ2-5|NA|TRBV4-3
CASSQGGATLETQYF
TGCGCCAGCAGCCAAGGTGGGGCAACCCTAGAGACCCAGTACTTC
>NA|TRBJ2-4|NA|TRBV6-9
CASSFDLATAGAKNIQYF
TGTGCCAGCAGTTTCGACCTTGCGACCGCGGGAGCCAAAAACATTCAGTACTTC
>few|TRBJ1-2|NA|TRBV2
CASSFQLPRYTF
TGTGCCAGCAGCTTTCAGCTTCCGCGCTACACCTTC
>few|TRBJ2-3|TRBD1|TRBV29-1
CSVDGTATDTQYF
TGCAGCGTTGACGGGACAGCCACAGATACGCAGTATTTT
>few|TRBJ1-1|NA|TRBV7-2
CASSLAHRDTEAFF
TGCGCCAGCAGCTTGGCCCACAGAGACACTGAAGCTTTCTTT
>NA|TRBJ2-1|TRBD2|TRBV7-8
CASSFWLAGVYNEQFF
TGTGCCAGCAGCTTTTGGCTAGCGGGAGTTTACAATGAGCAGTTCTTC
>NA|TRBJ2-1|TRBD2|TRBV4-2
CASSPQTSVNEQFF
TGTGCCAGCAGCCCGCAGACTAGCGTCAATGAGCAGTTCTTC
>NA|TRBJ2-7|TRBD2|TRBV12-3/TRBV12-4
CASRGAGEQYF
TGTGCCAGTAGAGGAGCGGGAGAGCAGTACTTC
>NA|TRBJ2-2|NA|TRBV2
CASNIAGELFF
TGTGCCAGCAATATTGCCGGGGAGCTGTTTTTT
>few|TRBJ2-3|NA|TRBV3-1
CASSQGDSVPVDTQYF
TGTGCCAGCAGCCAAGGAGATAGCGTGCCGGTGGATACGCAGTATTTT
>NA|TRBJ2-1|TRBD1|TRBV9
CASSSETGFQFF
TGTGCCAGCAGCAGTGAGACAGGGTTTCAGTTCTTC
>NA|TRBJ1-1|NA|TRBV12-3/TRBV12-4
CASSPMSGKASRDTEAFF
TGTGCCAGCAGCCCAATGTCTGGGAAAGCCTCTCGAGACACTGAAGCTTTCTTT
>few|TRBJ1-5|TRBD1|TRBV12-3/TRBV12-4
CASRQQGREQPQHF
TGTGCCAGCAGACAACAGGGGAGGGAGCAGCCCCAGCATTTT
>few|TRBJ1-1|NA|TRBV12-3/TRBV12-4
CASSGGSWGKNTEAFF
TGTGCCAGCAGCGGGGGTTCTTGGGGGAAAAACACTGAAGCTTTCTTT
>few|TRBJ2-1|NA|TRBV2
CASSDRVGNEQFF
TGTGCCAGCAGTGACAGGGTTGGCAATGAGCAGTTCTTC
>NA|TRBJ2-2|NA|TRBV4-3
CASSQDRAGKNTGELFF
TGCGCCAGCAGCCAAGATAGGGCGGGAAAGAACACCGGGGAGCTGTTTTTT
>few|TRBJ2-5|TRBD2|TRBV6-2/TRBV6-3
CASSYRTRRETQYF
TGTGCCAGCAGTTACCGGACTAGGCGAGAGACCCAGTACTTC
>few|TRBJ2-5|TRBD2|TRBV4-1
CASSATRGGQEQETQYF
TGCGCCAGCAGCGCTACTCGGGGGGGCCAAGAACAAGAGACCCAGTACTTC
>NA|TRBJ2-1|NA|TRBV20-1
CSASEGGTYNEQFF
TGCAGTGCTAGCGAGGGTGGGACCTACAATGAGCAGTTCTTC
>few|TRBJ2-1|TRBD2|TRBV6-6
CASKPGLASNEQFF
TGTGCCAGCAAACCGGGACTAGCGTCCAATGAGCAGTTCTTC
>NA|TRBJ2-5|NA|TRBV20-1
CSAARDSPETQYF
TGCAGTGCCGCCCGGGACTCCCCAGAGACCCAGTACTTC
>once|TRBJ1-4|TRBD1|TRBV6-6
CASSRDRFNEKLFF
TGTGCCAGCAGCCGGGACAGATTTAATGAAAAACTGTTTTTT
>NA|TRBJ2-3|TRBD1|TRBV20-1
CSAGGQGFSDTQYF
TGCAGTGCGGGGGGACAGGGGTTTTCAGATACGCAGTATTTT
>NA|TRBJ2-3|NA|TRBV7-2
CASSPNLRGDTQYF
TGTGCCAGCAGCCCCAACCTCAGGGGAGATACGCAGTATTTT
>few|TRBJ2-1|NA|TRBV4-2
CASSQGYIANSYNEQFF
TGTGCCAGCAGCCAAGGTTACATAGCGAATTCCTACAATGAGCAGTTCTTC
>few|TRBJ2-1|TRBD2|TRBV7-9
CASSFLAGESSYNEQFF
TGTGCCAGCTCCTTCCTAGCGGGAGAATCGTCGTACAATGAGCAGTTCTTC
>NA|TRBJ2-7|NA|TRBV2
CASSVAGIDYEQYF
TGTGCCAGCAGTGTTGCGGGAATCGACTACGAGCAGTACTTC
>NA|TRBJ1-2|NA|TRBV20-1
CSARPHNYGYTF
TGCAGTGCTAGGCCTCATAACTATGGTTACACCTTC
>NA|TRBJ2-7|TRBD1|TRBV24-1
CATSGGQEPYEQYF
TGTGCCACCAGTGGGGGACAGGAGCCCTACGAGCAGTACTTC
>NA|TRBJ2-4|NA|TRBV29-1
CSVGGQLAKNIQYF
TGCAGCGTGGGAGGACAGCTAGCCAAAAACATTCAGTACTTC
>few|TRBJ1-4|NA|TRBV20-1
CSEDGNNEKLFF
TGCAGTGAGGACGGAAATAATGAAAAACTGTTTTTT
>NA|TRBJ1-1|NA|TRBV5-1
CASSFKQNTEAFF
TGCGCCAGCAGCTTTAAACAGAACACTGAAGCTTTCTTT
>NA|TRBJ2-1|TRBD2|TRBV13
CTSSQEFSGRYDEQFF
TGTACCAGCAGCCAAGAGTTTAGCGGGAGGTACGATGAGCAGTTCTTC
>NA|TRBJ1-2|NA|TRBV21-1
CASSKGKPGIYGYTF
TGTGCCAGCAGCAAAGGGAAACCAGGCATATATGGCTACACCTTC
>NA|TRBJ2-1|NA|TRBV20-1
CSASEPGRRVNEQFF
TGCAGTGCTAGCGAACCGGGACGGCGGGTGAATGAGCAGTTCTTC
>many|TRBJ1-4|TRBD1|TRBV6-1
CASSERGQASFWGKLFF
TGTGCCAGCAGTGAGAGGGGACAGGCGTCCTTTTGGGGGAAACTGTTTTTT
>few|TRBJ1-6|TRBD1|TRBV7-6
CASSLDGQGYSPLHF
TGTGCCAGCAGCTTAGACGGACAGGGCTATTCACCCCTCCACTTT
>once|TRBJ1-1|TRBD1|TRBV29-1
CSGDRESEAFF
TGCAGCGGTGACAGGGAGAGTGAAGCTTTCTTT
>NA|TRBJ2-1|NA|TRBV6-1
CASSELGAHNEQFF
TGTGCCAGCAGTGAATTGGGGGCCCACAATGAGCAGTTCTTC